The sequence of this T cell receptor (beta chain) was determined in a study of blood T cell repertoires in COVID-19. Overall study context: Collection of acute and convalescent COVID-19 samples took place in the United States, Italy and Spain.

Germline V lookup: CDR1 SGHNT, CDR2 YYREEE (reference sequence). This CDR3 spans 15 amino acids. Trimming cost V 4 bases and J 1 base, with 15 bases left between them. In the original workflow: Reference gene primer amplification in the assay estimated nucleated cell counts. Clones were read by immunoSEQ multiplex PCR, and TCRdb kept only the in-frame ones, dropping some. D and trimming come from the DNA, and the V and J calls and clone size come from that table. The sample includes about 110,000 clones, about 91% of them seen just once. What was sequenced was peripheral blood. J is TRBJ2-7 and V is TRBV5-4; D may be TRBD1 (6 bases). The origin of this receptor is a man aged 50-60 years with active or convalescent COVID-19. The CDR3 DNA sequence: TGTGCCAGCAGCAAAGGACAGTCCGCATCCTACGAGCAGTACTTC. It encodes CASSKGQSASYEQYF.